One sample yielded the 10 T cell receptor beta chains listed below, sequenced in a study of shared clonotypes between healthy human individuals. Sequencing was performed with immunoSEQ multiplex PCR; in TCRdb, only in-frame clones are kept and a portion is missing. Of roughly 2.4 million clones listed, about 94% were seen once; the top ten hold 0.1% to 0.15%. Sequencing input: naive CD4+ T cells sorted from blood. As to subset: CD45RA+ positively selected. The receptors here all came from a man younger than 30 in good health.

The chain couples TRBV19 to TRBJ1-1; maybe TRBD1 (5 bases). Trimming left V 2 bases short and J 1 base short, with 11 bases between. Germline CDR1 LNHDA, CDR2 SQIVND (reference sequence). This CDR3 has 15 amino acids. Here the CDR3 DNA reads TGTGCCAGTAGTATACAACCTACAGGGAACACTGAAGCTTTCTTT. Encoded protein: CASSIQPTGNTEAFF.

V and J are TRBV27 and TRBJ1-1; D is uncertain. Looked up from germline, CDR1 is MNHEY and CDR2 is SMNVEV (reference sequence). V dropped 0 bases and J dropped 2 bases, with 10 bases sitting between them. The CDR3 consists of 15 residues. CDR3: CASSLSSQHNTEAFF. DNA of the CDR3: TGTGCCAGCAGTTTATCGTCTCAGCATAACACTGAAGCTTTCTTT.

As regards this clone: Other DNA variants within this sample encode the same CDR3. The chain links TRBV7-2 to TRBJ2-7; 10 positions agree with TRBD1. Germline V lookup: CDR1 SGHTA, CDR2 FQGNSA. The CDR3 has 14 amino acids. With V trimmed by 5 bases and J by 2 bases, 3 bases remained unmatched. CDR3 in amino acids: CASSIGTGAYEQYF. CDR3 DNA sequence: TGTGCCAGCAGCATTGGGACAGGGGCCTACGAGCAGTACTTC.

The CDR3 DNA sequence: TGTGCCAGCTCACCGACTATAAACAATGAGCAGTTCTTC. Translation gives CASSPTINNEQFF. The chain couples TRBV18 to TRBJ2-1, with D perhaps matching TRBD2 (5 bases). V shed 3 bases and J shed 5 bases, with 8 bases lying between them. CDR1 is KGHSH, CDR2 LQKENI, per germline. The CDR3 is made up of 13 amino acids. Supplemented by reference TRBV18 and TRBJ2-1, the full variable domain reads NAGVMQNPRHLVRRRGQEARLRCSPMKGHSHVYWYRQLPEEGLKFMVYLQKENIIDESGMPKERFSAEFPKEGPSILRIQQVVRGDSAAYFCASSPTINNEQFFGPGTRLTVL.

The chain links TRBV5-4 to TRBJ2-1, with 8 bases aligning to TRBD2. V shed 4 bases, J shed 6 bases, and the junction held 6 bases outside the gene matches. This CDR3 region has 14 residues. Germline CDR1 SGHNT, CDR2 YYREEE (reference sequence). The CDR3 DNA follows: TGTGCCAGCAGCCCGGGACTAGTAATCAATGAGCAGTTCTTC. Translation: CASSPGLVINEQFF.

The V gene is TRBV28, the J gene TRBJ1-2; weak D call: TRBD1 (5 bases). The CDR3 spans 15 residues. The germline CDR1 and CDR2 sequences are MDHEN and SYDVKM. The V end lost 8 bases, the J end lost 2 bases, and 18 bases lay between the germline ends. CDR3 nucleotide sequence: TGTGCCAGCGCTGGAGGGGCGGTCGGAAACTATGGCTACACCTTC. Its translation: CASAGGAVGNYGYTF.

The gene calls are TRBV12-5 and TRBJ2-6; D gene unclear. CDR3 length equals 17 residues. Germline CDR1 is LGHNT and CDR2 is FRNRAP. Trimming cost V 1 base and J 4 bases, with 14 bases left between them. Here the CDR3 reads CASGLGSWGSGANVLTF. CDR3 bases: TGTGCTAGTGGTTTGGGGTCCTGGGGTTCAGGGGCCAACGTCCTGACTTTC.

The chain recombines TRBV6-1 with TRBJ2-7; D is unclear. CDR1 MNHNS and CDR2 SASEGT come from the germline V gene. Trimming removed 6 bases at V and 6 bases at J, with 9 bases between. The CDR3 loop spans 11 amino acids. The CDR3 loop reads CASRTMGEQYF. The DNA for the CDR3 is TGTGCCAGCAGAACAATGGGCGAGCAGTACTTC.

The CDR3 DNA sequence: TGCGCCAGCAGCTTGGCCGGACTAGCGGGATCCTACAATGAGCAGTTCTTC. Protein: CASSLAGLAGSYNEQFF. The chain is built from TRBV5-1 and TRBJ2-1; the match to TRBD2 covers 12 bases. After removal of 0 bases from V and 1 base from J, the junction contained 2 bases not matched to a gene. Per germline, CDR1 SGHRS and CDR2 YFSETQ. The CDR3 spans 17 residues.

The chain couples TRBV5-1 to TRBJ2-1; possibly TRBD2 for D (6 bases). CDR3 length: 14 amino acids. The ends were cut back, 0 bases at V and 7 bases at J, with 11 bases in the middle. CDR1 and CDR2 (germline): SGHRS, YFSETQ. The CDR3 nucleotides read TGCGCCAGCAGCTTGGTGGTAGCGGAGAATGAGCAGTTCTTC. Its translation is CASSLVVAENEQFF.